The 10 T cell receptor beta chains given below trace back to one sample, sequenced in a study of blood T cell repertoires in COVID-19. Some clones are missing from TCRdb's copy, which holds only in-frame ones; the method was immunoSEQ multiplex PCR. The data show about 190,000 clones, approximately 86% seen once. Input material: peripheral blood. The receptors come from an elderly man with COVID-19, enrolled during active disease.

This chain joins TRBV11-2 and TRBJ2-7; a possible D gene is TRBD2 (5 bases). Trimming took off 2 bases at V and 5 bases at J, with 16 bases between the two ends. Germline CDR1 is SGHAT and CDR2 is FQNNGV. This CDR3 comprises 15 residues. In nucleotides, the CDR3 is TGTGCCAGCAGCTTAATGGGCGGGCTAAGCCACGAGCAGTACTTC. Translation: CASSLMGGLSHEQYF.

The CDR3, as DNA: TGTGCCAGCAGCCGACAGGATGAGGGGCCCCAGCATTTT. Translation gives CASSRQDEGPQHF. This chain connects TRBV6-5 to TRBJ1-5; a possible D gene is TRBD1 (6 bases). V shed 6 bases and J shed 9 bases, with 15 bases lying between them. CDR1 and CDR2 (germline): MNHEY, SVGAGI. The CDR3 runs to 13 residues.

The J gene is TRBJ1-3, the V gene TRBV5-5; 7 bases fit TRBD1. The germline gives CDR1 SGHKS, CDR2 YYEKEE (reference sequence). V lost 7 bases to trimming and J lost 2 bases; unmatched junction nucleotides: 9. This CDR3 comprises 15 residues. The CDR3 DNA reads TGTGCCAGCCTGACAGGGTTCAAGGCTGGAAACACCATATATTTT. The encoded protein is CASLTGFKAGNTIYF.

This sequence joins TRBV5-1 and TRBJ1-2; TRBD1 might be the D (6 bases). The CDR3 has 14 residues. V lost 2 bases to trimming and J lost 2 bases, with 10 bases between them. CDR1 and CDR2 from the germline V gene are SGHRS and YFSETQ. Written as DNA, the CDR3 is TGCGCCAGCAGCTTAGACAGGATAAACTATGGCTACACCTTC. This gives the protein CASSLDRINYGYTF. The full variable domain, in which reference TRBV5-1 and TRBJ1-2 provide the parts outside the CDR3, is KAGVTQTPRYLIKTRGQQVTLSCSPISGHRSVSWYQQTPGQGLQFLFEYFSETQRNKGNFPGRFSGRQFSNSRSEMNVSTLELGDSALYLCASSLDRINYGYTFGSGTRLTVV.

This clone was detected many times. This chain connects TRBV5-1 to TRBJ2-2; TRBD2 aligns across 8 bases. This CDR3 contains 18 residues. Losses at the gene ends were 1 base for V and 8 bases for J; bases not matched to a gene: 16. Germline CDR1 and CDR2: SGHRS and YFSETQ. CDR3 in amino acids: CASSLLSPAGASSGELFF. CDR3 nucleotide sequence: TGCGCCAGCAGCTTGTTATCTCCAGCGGGGGCCTCTAGTGGGGAGCTGTTTTTT.

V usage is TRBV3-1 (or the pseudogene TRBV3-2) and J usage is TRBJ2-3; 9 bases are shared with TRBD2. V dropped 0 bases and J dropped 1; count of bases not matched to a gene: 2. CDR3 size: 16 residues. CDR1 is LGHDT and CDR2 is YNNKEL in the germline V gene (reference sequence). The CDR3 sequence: CASSQDPSGGTDTQYF. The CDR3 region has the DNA TGTGCCAGCAGCCAAGACCCTAGCGGGGGCACAGATACGCAGTATTTT.

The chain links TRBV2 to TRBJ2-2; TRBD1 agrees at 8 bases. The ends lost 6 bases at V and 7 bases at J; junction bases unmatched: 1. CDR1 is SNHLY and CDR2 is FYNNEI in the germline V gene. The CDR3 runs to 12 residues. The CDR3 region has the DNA TGTGCCAGCAGCGGACAGGGCGGGGAGCTGTTTTTT. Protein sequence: CASSGQGGELFF.

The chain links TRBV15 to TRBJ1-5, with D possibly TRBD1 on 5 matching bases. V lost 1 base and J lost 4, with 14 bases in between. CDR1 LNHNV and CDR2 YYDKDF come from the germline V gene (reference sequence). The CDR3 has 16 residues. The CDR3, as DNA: TGTGCCACCAGCAGAGTCGATTCCAGGGCAAATCAGCCCCAGCATTTT. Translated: CATSRVDSRANQPQHF.

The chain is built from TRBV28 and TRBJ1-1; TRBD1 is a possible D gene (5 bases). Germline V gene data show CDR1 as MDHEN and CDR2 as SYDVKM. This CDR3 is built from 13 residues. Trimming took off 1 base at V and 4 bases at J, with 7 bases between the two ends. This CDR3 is CASSLSGGTEAFF. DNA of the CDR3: TGTGCCAGCAGTTTATCGGGGGGCACTGAAGCTTTCTTT.

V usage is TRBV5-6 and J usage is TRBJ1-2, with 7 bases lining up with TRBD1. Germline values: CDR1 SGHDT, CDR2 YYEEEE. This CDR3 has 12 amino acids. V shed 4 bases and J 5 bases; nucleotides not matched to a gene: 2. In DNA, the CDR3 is TGTGCCAGCAGCGTGGGACAGTATGGCTACACCTTC. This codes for CASSVGQYGYTF.